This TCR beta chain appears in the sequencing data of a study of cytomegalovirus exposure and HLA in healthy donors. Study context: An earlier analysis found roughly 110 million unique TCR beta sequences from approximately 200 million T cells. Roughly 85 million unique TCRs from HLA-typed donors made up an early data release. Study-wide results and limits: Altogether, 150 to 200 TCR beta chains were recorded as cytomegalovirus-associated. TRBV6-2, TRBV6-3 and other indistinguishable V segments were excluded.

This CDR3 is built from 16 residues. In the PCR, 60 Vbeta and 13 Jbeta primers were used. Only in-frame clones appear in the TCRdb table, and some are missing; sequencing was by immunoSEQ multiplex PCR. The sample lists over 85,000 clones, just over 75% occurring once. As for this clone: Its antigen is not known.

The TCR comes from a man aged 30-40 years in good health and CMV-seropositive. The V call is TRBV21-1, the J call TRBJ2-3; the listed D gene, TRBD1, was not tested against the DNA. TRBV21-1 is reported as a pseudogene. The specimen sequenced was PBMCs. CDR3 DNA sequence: TGTGCCAGCAGCAAAGGGGGCGGCACTAGCACAGATACGCAGTATTTT. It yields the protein CASSKGGGTSTDTQYF.